This TCR beta chain was recovered during a study of PD-1 blockade in mismatch repair-deficient tumors (dated by TCRdb to the late 2010s). About the study as a whole: The trial enrolled under 90 consecutive patients with about a dozen mismatch repair-deficient cancer types between 2013 and 2016, all previously treated and progressing. Tumor-associated T cell clones were tracked in the peripheral blood of patients responding to PD-1 blockade by deep sequencing of TCR CDR3 regions.

Mismatch repair deficiency was established in every enrolled patient by polymerase chain reaction or immunohistochemistry. Three patients who responded to pembrolizumab therapy underwent TCR sequencing. The phase II trial prospectively evaluated PD-1 blockade with pembrolizumab in advanced mismatch repair-deficient cancers, independent of tissue of origin. Peripheral blood T cell samples were gathered serially, both before PD-1 blockade started and at multiple time points afterward. The timing of each blood sample was reported as weeks after the first dose of pembrolizumab. This clone was seen more than once but under ten times. What antigen it recognizes has not been identified. Per-base qualities were not stored, and no clone one base away is much larger. Inclusive of the bounding cysteine and phenylalanine, the CDR3 is 15 residues long. The sequence is cut down to CDR3 DNA, 45 bases in frame from base 1. CDR1 MNHEY and CDR2 SMNVEV were looked up in the germline V gene (reference sequence). Trimming takes 4 bases off V and 6 bases off J; junction bases not matched to a gene: 6.

The library was obtained by the immunoSEQ multiplex PCR assay. Imported from immuneACCESS, the table was reduced by TCRdb to in-frame sequences with V and J called. These copies leave out some clones; in studies compared against another copy, an unresolved V gene accounts for under half, and the cause of the remainder is not known. The sample data list 70,000 to 95,000 clones, and 80% to 90% of these were observed just once. The ten largest clones represent less than 6% of the sample. Overall results and qualifications from the work: After pembrolizumab, tumor-resident clones, which were often undetectable in blood before treatment, expanded rapidly and then contracted, generally ahead of radiologic responses.

This receptor was taken from an adult with mismatch repair-deficient cancer. Material: peripheral blood, obtained 44 weeks after starting pembrolizumab. The chain joins TRBV27 to TRBJ1-2, and 12 junctional nucleotides match TRBD1. The DNA reads as follows: TGTGCCAGCAGTTACCGGGACAGGGGGCGGAATGGCTACACCTTC. Its protein reads: CASSYRDRGRNGYTF.